These T cell receptor beta chains were read from a single sample in a study of shared clonotypes between healthy human individuals. Some clones are missing from TCRdb's copy, which holds only in-frame ones; the method was immunoSEQ multiplex PCR. In the table there are around 1.9 million clones, roughly 95% of which are singletons. Sequenced material: naive CD8+ T cells from PBMCs. These receptors originate from a young man in good health. Some clones in this sample may be carry-over from other donors' samples. The CDR3 runs from the conserved cysteine through the conserved F or W. The D gene is left open where the match is weak. A row's size may be missing; if present it is once, few, many or a size class.

v_gene,abundance,j_gene,d_gene,CDR3nt,CDR3aa
TRBV29-1,.,TRBJ1-1,.,TGCAGCGTTGAAGGGGTCAAGTACACTGAAGCTTTCTTT,CSVEGVKYTEAFF
TRBV7-9,.,TRBJ2-5,TRBD1,TGTGCCAGCAGCTACCGGGACAGTAAAGAGACCCAGTACTTC,CASSYRDSKETQYF
TRBV9,once,TRBJ1-1,TRBD1,TGTGCCAGCAGCCCCCGTCGACTGACAGGGGATGGCACTGAAGCTTTCTTT,CASSPRRLTGDGTEAFF
TRBV19,.,TRBJ2-7,TRBD2,TGTGCCAGTAGTGCGGGAGTAGACGAGCAGTACTTC,CASSAGVDEQYF
TRBV27,.,TRBJ2-3,.,TGTGCCAGCAGGGACCGTAGCACAGATACGCAGTATTTT,CASRDRSTDTQYF
TRBV14,.,TRBJ2-7,TRBD2,TGTGCCAGCAGCCAAGCGGTGGCTAGCGGGAGACACGAGCAGTACTTC,CASSQAVASGRHEQYF
TRBV2,.,TRBJ2-3,.,TGTGCCAGCAGTGAACCGCACATTCGGGGATTTAGCACAGATACGCAGTATTTT,CASSEPHIRGFSTDTQYF
TRBV7-9,.,TRBJ2-7,.,TGTGCCAGCAGCCCCAGGGTTCAGGCCTCCTACGAGCAGTACTTC,CASSPRVQASYEQYF
TRBV19,.,TRBJ1-1,.,TGTGCCAGTATGGGCGCGAGGGCTGAAGCTTTCTTT,CASMGARAEAFF
TRBV19,once,TRBJ1-1,TRBD1,TGTGCCAGTAGTATTTGGACAGGGGGCTTCCGGGGTACTGAAGCTTTCTTT,CASSIWTGGFRGTEAFF
TRBV19,.,TRBJ1-1,.,TGTGCCAGTAGTTTCTCCCCGGCCCCGCCTGAAGCTTTCTTT,CASSFSPAPPEAFF
TRBV7-8,.,TRBJ2-3,.,TGTGCCAGCAGCTTAGGGCGGTCGTCCCGAGATACGCAGTATTTT,CASSLGRSSRDTQYF
TRBV7-2,.,TRBJ2-7,TRBD2,TGTGCCAGCAGCAAAGAGCGGGAGTATCTAACCTACGAGCAGTACTTC,CASSKEREYLTYEQYF
TRBV11-2,.,TRBJ2-7,.,TGTGCCAGCAGCTTAGGCTTACCATACGAGCAGTACTTC,CASSLGLPYEQYF
TRBV7-8,once,TRBJ1-2,.,TGTGCCAGCAGCTCATCAGGGGTCCGGGGCTACACCTTC,CASSSSGVRGYTF
TRBV21-1,.,TRBJ2-1,.,TGTGCCAGCAGCAAACGACCGGGACCCCAGACCTACAATGAGCAGTTCTTC,CASSKRPGPQTYNEQFF
TRBV19,.,TRBJ2-1,TRBD2,TGTGCCAGTAGTATATTCGTTGGGGCTAGCGGGATTGACAATGAGCAGTTCTTC,CASSIFVGASGIDNEQFF
TRBV19,.,TRBJ2-1,TRBD2,TGTGCCAGTAGTATACTAGCGGGAGTCAATGAGCAGTTCTTC,CASSILAGVNEQFF
TRBV6-1,.,TRBJ2-7,.,TGTGCCAGCAGTACCCTCGGGCTATCGGGGTACGAGCAGTACTTC,CASSTLGLSGYEQYF
TRBV7-3,.,TRBJ2-1,.,TGTGCCAGCAGCTTAACTGGGGGAGTGGATGAGCAGTTCTTC,CASSLTGGVDEQFF
TRBV5-6,.,TRBJ1-1,.,TGTGCCAGCAGCCTCATGAACACTGAAGCTTTCTTT,CASSLMNTEAFF
TRBV13,.,TRBJ2-5,TRBD2,TGTGCCAGCACCCAGCGAGCTAGCGGGAAAGAGACCCAGTACTTC,CASTQRASGKETQYF
TRBV5-6,.,TRBJ2-3,TRBD1,TGTGCCAGCAGCCCCGGGACAGCCACAGATACGCAGTATTTT,CASSPGTATDTQYF
TRBV10-2,.,TRBJ2-7,.,TGCGCCAGCAGGAGTAGGGACAAATCCTACGAGCAGTACTTC,CASRSRDKSYEQYF
TRBV21-1,once,TRBJ1-1,.,TGTGCCAGCACCATTCCCGCAACTCTGCCCCCCAAAGACGGGAACACTGAAGCTTTCTTT,CASTIPATLPPKDGNTEAFF
TRBV28,once,TRBJ1-1,.,TGTGCCAGCAGTTTCGACAGAATCAACATGAACACTGAAGCTTTCTTT,CASSFDRINMNTEAFF
TRBV7-6,.,TRBJ2-5,TRBD1,TGTGCCAGCAGCTTAGAGACAGGGCTGGGCGAGACCCAGTACTTC,CASSLETGLGETQYF
TRBV29-1,.,TRBJ2-1,.,TGCAGCGTTGATCGATTGGGGAGGAGCTCCTACAATGAGCAGTTCTTC,CSVDRLGRSSYNEQFF
TRBV14,.,TRBJ2-3,TRBD2,TGTGCCAGCAGCCAACCTCCTAAGCGGGGGGCCTTCACAGATACGCAGTATTTT,CASSQPPKRGAFTDTQYF
TRBV27,.,TRBJ1-1,.,TGTGCCAGCAGTTCCTTAGGACGGTTGAACACTGAAGCTTTCTTT,CASSSLGRLNTEAFF
TRBV27,once,TRBJ2-3,.,TGTGCCAGCAGTTCCGTAATGGCGGCAGATACGCAGTATTTT,CASSSVMAADTQYF
TRBV19,once,TRBJ1-1,.,TGTGCCAGTAGTATAGACGTGGTTGGTACTGAAGCTTTCTTT,CASSIDVVGTEAFF
TRBV5-6,.,TRBJ2-3,.,TGTGCCAGCAGCTTACTGGGAGATACGCAGTATTTT,CASSLLGDTQYF
TRBV18,.,TRBJ2-5,.,TGTGCCAGCTCACCATTCCTCAGAGGCAGCCAAGAGACCCAGTACTTC,CASSPFLRGSQETQYF
TRBV5-1,.,TRBJ2-1,TRBD2,TGCGCCAGCAGCTCGGTTCTAGCGGGGGGCTCCTACAATGAGCAGTTCTTC,CASSSVLAGGSYNEQFF
TRBV30,few,TRBJ1-5,.,TGTGCCTGGAGTGTACGGCAGGGAGTTTGGGTCGATCAGCCCCAGCATTTT,CAWSVRQGVWVDQPQHF
TRBV5-6,.,TRBJ2-7,.,TGTGCCAGCAGCTCCTGGGGGCCATACTACGAGCAGTACTTC,CASSSWGPYYEQYF
TRBV7-9,.,TRBJ2-1,TRBD2,TGTGCCAGCAGTCTCCTACTAGCGCCATACAATGAGCAGTTCTTC,CASSLLLAPYNEQFF
TRBV27,.,TRBJ2-7,TRBD1,TGTGCCAGCAGTCGGACAGGGTCGGCCTACGAGCAGTACTTC,CASSRTGSAYEQYF
TRBV27,.,TRBJ1-1,.,TGTGCCAGCAGTTTATACCCGGACAGCCACACTGAAGCTTTCTTT,CASSLYPDSHTEAFF
TRBV10-2,.,TRBJ1-1,TRBD1,TGCGCCAGCAGCCCGGGACAGGGGGACACTGAAGCTTTCTTT,CASSPGQGDTEAFF
TRBV7-9,.,TRBJ1-5,.,TGTGCCAGCAGCTTAGGGTTAGGGGGCAATCAGCCCCAGCATTTT,CASSLGLGGNQPQHF
TRBV7-8,once,TRBJ2-7,.,TGTGCCAGCAGCTTAGTCGCCTCCTCAATTTCCTACGAGCAGTACTTC,CASSLVASSISYEQYF
TRBV19,.,TRBJ1-5,TRBD1,TGTGCCAGTAGTGTCAGGGGGCTCGGTCAGCCCCAGCATTTT,CASSVRGLGQPQHF
TRBV5-6,.,TRBJ2-5,TRBD1,TGTGCCAGCAGCTCGGGGACAGGACCATTTCAGACCCAGTACTTC,CASSSGTGPFQTQYF
TRBV4-3,.,TRBJ2-7,.,TGCGCCAGCAGCCAAGTGGGTGGGTCCTACGAGCAGTACTTC,CASSQVGGSYEQYF
TRBV5-1,.,TRBJ2-3,.,TGCGCCAGCAGCTTGGAAGGGGGAAGTCCAGATACGCAGTATTTT,CASSLEGGSPDTQYF